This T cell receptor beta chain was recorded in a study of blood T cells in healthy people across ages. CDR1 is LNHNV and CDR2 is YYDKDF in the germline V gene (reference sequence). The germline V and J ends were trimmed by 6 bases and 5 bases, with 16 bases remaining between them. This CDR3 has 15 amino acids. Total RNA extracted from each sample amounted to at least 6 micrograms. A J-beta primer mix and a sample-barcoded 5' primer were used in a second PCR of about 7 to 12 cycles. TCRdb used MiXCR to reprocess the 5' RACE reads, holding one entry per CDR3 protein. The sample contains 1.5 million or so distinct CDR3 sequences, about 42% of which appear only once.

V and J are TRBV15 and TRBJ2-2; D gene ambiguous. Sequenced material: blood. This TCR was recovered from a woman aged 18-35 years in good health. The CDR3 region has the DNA TGTGCCACCAGGGACCGAATTAGGCTTACCGGGGAGCTGTTTTTT. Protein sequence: CATRDRIRLTGELFF. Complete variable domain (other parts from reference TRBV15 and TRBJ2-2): DAMVIQNPRYQVTQFGKPVTLSCSQTLNHNVMYWYQQKSSQAPKLLFHYYDKDFNNEADTPDNFQSRRPNTSFCFLDIRSPGLGDTAMYLCATRDRIRLTGELFFGEGSRLTVL.